This T cell receptor (beta chain) was captured in a study of OX40 agonist ivuxolimab in advanced cancers. Study-wide background: Patients were about 83% male with ages roughly 23 to 79, mean about 60.

Study results and caveats: It was not determined which antigens were specifically recognized by the peripheral T cells that had undergone clonal expansion.

No patient had autoimmune disease or received systemic immunosuppression. The table came from immunoSEQ multiplex PCR; TCRdb's copy has only in-frame clones and leaves some out. The repertoire holds fewer than 45,000 clones, roughly 90% seen once, with around 0.6% in the top ten. Comments on this clone: Its specificity is not known.

CDR3 length: 15 residues. CDR1 SGHTA and CDR2 FQGNSA come from the germline V gene. The V gene lost 5 bases and the J gene lost 0 bases, with 13 bases spanning the gap. The chain carries TRBV7-2 and TRBJ1-1, with D possibly matching TRBD1 (5 bases). The receptor was isolated from an adult with an advanced solid tumor such as melanoma, head and neck, liver or kidney cancer. Here the sequenced sample was CD4+ or CD8+ T cells sorted from blood, taken in a trial of the OX40 agonist ivuxolimab. CDR3 region: CASSTPGLLNTEAFF. The CDR3 DNA follows: TGTGCCAGCAGCACCCCGGGACTGCTGAACACTGAAGCTTTCTTT.